This record concerns one T cell receptor (beta chain) sequence. This specimen belongs to a study of blood T cell repertoires in COVID-19. Turning to the study itself: The United States, Italy and Spain were the sources of the acute and convalescent COVID-19 samples. T cells, B-cell-depleted T cells, or PBMCs supplied cDNA or gDNA.

The assay was immunoSEQ multiplex PCR, and TCRdb's table has in-frame clones only and misses some. The repertoire consists of about 160,000 clones, with approximately 80% occurring once and the leading ten covering about 10%. The clonotype was recovered from a woman of 80 years or more with active or convalescent COVID-19. The sequencing sample was made of peripheral blood.

CDR3 sequence reads: CASLLDATGQGYGYTF. Here the CDR3 DNA reads TGTGCCAGCCTATTAGATGCGACAGGGCAAGGCTATGGCTACACCTTC. This chain connects TRBV2 to TRBJ1-2; 7 bases map to TRBD1. The CDR3 length is 16 residues. CDR1 and CDR2 (germline): SNHLY, FYNNEI. V gave up 8 bases and J gave up 4 bases; unmatched junction bases: 16.